This TCR beta chain came from a study of blood T cell repertoires in COVID-19. Study background: Sites across the United States, Italy and Spain contributed samples from acute and convalescent COVID-19. From T cells, B-cell-depleted T cells, or PBMCs came the material, which was cDNA or gDNA.

Sequenced by immunoSEQ multiplex PCR; TCRdb stores in-frame clones only, minus some. The repertoire includes around 290,000 clones, about 89% of them detected once, and about 4.6% sits in the top ten. The ends were cut back, 5 bases at V and 5 bases at J, with 7 bases in the middle. Germline assignment: CDR1 SGHAT and CDR2 FQNNGV. The CDR3 is made up of 12 amino acids. V is TRBV11-2 and J is TRBJ1-5; D ambiguous. Sample: peripheral blood. This TCR was recovered from a man aged 40-49 years with acute or convalescent COVID-19. The CDR3 spells CASSLGYQPQHF. The CDR3 DNA reads as TGTGCCAGCAGCCTGGGCTATCAGCCCCAGCATTTT.